The sequence of this TCR beta chain was determined in a study of blood T cell repertoires in COVID-19. At the level of the study: Samples came from the United States, Italy and Spain, spanning acute and convalescent COVID-19. PBMCs, B-cell-depleted T cells, or T cells provided the cDNA or gDNA that made up the material.

The CDR3 spans 14 residues. The V gene lost 2 bases and the J gene lost 2 bases, with 10 bases spanning the gap. Germline lookup yields CDR1 MNHEY and CDR2 SVGAGI. Study processing details: Amplification with reference gene primers provided the estimates of nucleated cell counts. Method: immunoSEQ multiplex PCR; TCRdb's copy keeps in-frame clones and lacks some. V, J and clone size were drawn from that table, and D and trimming were deduced from the DNA. Among about 12,000 clones listed, about four fifths were seen once. This clone occurred once. The source is a woman aged 55-70 years with acute or convalescent COVID-19. The rearrangement joins TRBV6-5 to TRBJ2-7, with no clear D. The sample was peripheral blood. This CDR3 is CASSYVQNAYEQYF. CDR3 DNA: TGTGCCAGCAGTTACGTCCAGAACGCCTACGAGCAGTACTTC.